One and the same sample provided the 8 T cell receptor beta chains below, sequenced in a study of cytomegalovirus exposure and HLA in healthy donors. 60 Vbeta and 13 Jbeta primers were used in PCR. The protocol was immunoSEQ multiplex PCR, while the TCRdb copy is restricted to in-frame clones and leaves out a portion. The data hold approximately 170,000 clones, with approximately 77% observed a single time. Sequenced material: PBMCs. These receptors came from a male donor in good health and CMV-seropositive.

The chain has TRBV7-2 and TRBJ2-4; maybe TRBD2 (5 bases). CDR3 length equals 13 residues. Germline V CDR1 and CDR2: SGHTA, FQGNSA. The V gene lost 5 bases and the J gene lost 1 base, with 6 bases spanning the gap. CDR3 region: CASSTGAKNIQYF. The CDR3 DNA is TGTGCCAGCAGCACGGGGGCCAAAAACATTCAGTACTTC.

Here the CDR3 DNA reads TGTGCCAGCAGCCCGGGACAGGTAACCTACGAGCAGTACTTC. It codes for CASSPGQVTYEQYF. The V and J genes are TRBV5-4 and TRBJ2-7; 8 nucleotides agree with TRBD1. The J segment lost 2 bases and the V segment lost 4 bases, leaving 5 bases of the junction unmatched. This CDR3 contains 14 residues. From germline, CDR1 is SGHNT and CDR2 YYREEE (reference sequence).

V gene TRBV5-6 combines with J gene TRBJ2-2; TRBD2 agrees at 12 bases. V was pared by 4 bases and J by 1 base, with 11 bases of the junction left unmatched. The CDR3 is made up of 19 amino acids. Germline V gene data show CDR1 as SGHDT and CDR2 as YYEEEE. CDR3 bases: TGTGCCAGCAGCACCCTAAGGGCTAGCGGGGGGGTGAACACCGGGGAGCTGTTTTTT. This translates into CASSTLRASGGVNTGELFF.

A word on this clone: Other DNA sequences from this sample encode an identical CDR3 as well. V usage is TRBV9 and J usage is TRBJ1-2, with D tentatively TRBD1 (5 bases). Germline loops: CDR1 SGDLS, CDR2 YYNGEE. V was cut by 0 bases and J by 5 bases, with 11 bases left in between. This CDR3 spans 14 amino acids. Here the CDR3 DNA reads TGTGCCAGCAGCGTAGGGGGCGCGAATTATGGCTACACCTTC. Translation: CASSVGGANYGYTF.

The chain recombines TRBV4-1 with TRBJ2-1, with D possibly being TRBD1 (6 bases). The germline gives CDR1 MGHRA, CDR2 YSYEKL. With 2 bases removed from V and 1 base from J, the gap between germline ends came to 15 bases. The CDR3 has 17 residues. CDR3 residues: CASSQPITRGSYNEQFF. The CDR3 DNA reads TGCGCCAGCAGCCAACCCATAACTAGGGGGTCCTACAATGAGCAGTTCTTC.

This chain joins TRBV27 and TRBJ1-1; D is undetermined. This CDR3 is built from 14 residues. Trimming removed 5 bases at V and 7 bases at J, with 17 bases between. Per the germline V gene, CDR1 is MNHEY and CDR2 is SMNVEV (reference sequence). DNA for the CDR3: TGTGCCAGCAGTCCCTCATTCGGCGGACTTGAAGCTTTCTTT. Residues: CASSPSFGGLEAFF.

The chain is built from TRBV27 and TRBJ1-1, with a possible D match to TRBD1 (6 bases). Germline CDR1 and CDR2: MNHEY and SMNVEV (reference sequence). The CDR3 length is 16 residues. With 4 bases removed from V and 5 bases from J, the gap between germline ends came to 20 bases. CDR3 sequence (DNA): TGTGCCAGCAGTTCCTACCCCCCAGGGGCGCGGACTGAAGCTTTCTTT. Amino acids: CASSSYPPGARTEAFF.

This chain links TRBV30 with TRBJ2-6; the D gene is possibly TRBD1 (6 bases). This CDR3 is built from 15 residues. Germline loops: CDR1 GTSNPN, CDR2 SVGIG (reference sequence). The V end lost 0 bases, the J end lost 16 bases, and 22 bases lay between the germline ends. This chain's CDR3 is CAWSVRLNRETPLTF. The CDR3 region has the DNA TGTGCCTGGAGTGTACGCCTAAACAGGGAAACACCTCTGACTTTC.